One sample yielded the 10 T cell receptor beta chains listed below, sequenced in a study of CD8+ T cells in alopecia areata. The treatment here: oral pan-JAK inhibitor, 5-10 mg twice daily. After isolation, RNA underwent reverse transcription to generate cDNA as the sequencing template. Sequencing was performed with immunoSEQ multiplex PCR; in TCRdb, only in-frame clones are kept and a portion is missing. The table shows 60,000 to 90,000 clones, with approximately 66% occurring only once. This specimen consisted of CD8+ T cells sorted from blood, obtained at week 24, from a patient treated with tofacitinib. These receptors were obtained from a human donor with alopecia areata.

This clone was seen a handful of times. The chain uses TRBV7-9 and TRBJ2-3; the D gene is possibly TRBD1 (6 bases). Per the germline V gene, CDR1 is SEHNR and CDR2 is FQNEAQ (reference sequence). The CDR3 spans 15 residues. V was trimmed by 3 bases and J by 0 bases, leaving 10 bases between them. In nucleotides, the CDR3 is TGTGCCAGCAGCTTCGCCACAGGGAGCACAGATACGCAGTATTTT. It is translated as CASSFATGSTDTQYF.

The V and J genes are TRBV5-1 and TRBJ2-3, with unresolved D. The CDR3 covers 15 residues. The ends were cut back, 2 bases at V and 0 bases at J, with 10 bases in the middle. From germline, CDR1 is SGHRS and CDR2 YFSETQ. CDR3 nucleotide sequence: TGCGCCAGCAGCTTCGGGCGGCAAAGCACAGATACGCAGTATTTT. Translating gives CASSFGRQSTDTQYF.

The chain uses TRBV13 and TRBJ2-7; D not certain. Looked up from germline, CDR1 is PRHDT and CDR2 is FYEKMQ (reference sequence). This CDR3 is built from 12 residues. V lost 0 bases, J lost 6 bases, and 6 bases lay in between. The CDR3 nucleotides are TGTGCCAGCAGCTTAGGGGCGAGCGAGCAGTACTTC. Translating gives CASSLGASEQYF.

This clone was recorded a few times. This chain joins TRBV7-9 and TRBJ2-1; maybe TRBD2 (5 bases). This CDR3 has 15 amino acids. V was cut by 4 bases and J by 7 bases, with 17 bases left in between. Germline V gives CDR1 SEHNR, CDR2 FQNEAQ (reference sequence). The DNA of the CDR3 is TGTGCCAGCAGCTCGGGTCTGGAGCGGCAGAATGAGCAGTTCTTC. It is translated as CASSSGLERQNEQFF.

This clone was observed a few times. The CDR3 sequence is CASSIFQGRRGYNEQFF. The CDR3, as DNA: TGTGCCAGTAGTATTTTCCAGGGCCGCCGGGGGTACAATGAGCAGTTCTTC. The chain carries TRBV19 and TRBJ2-1; TRBD2 is a possible D gene (6 bases). Trimming cost V 3 bases and J 4 bases, with 19 bases left between them. The CDR3 runs 17 residues. The germline CDR1 and CDR2 sequences are LNHDA and SQIVND (reference sequence).

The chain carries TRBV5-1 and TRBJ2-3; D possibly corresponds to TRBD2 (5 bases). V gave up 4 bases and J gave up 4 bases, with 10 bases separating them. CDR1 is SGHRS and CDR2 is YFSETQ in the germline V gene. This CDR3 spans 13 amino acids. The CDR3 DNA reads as TGCGCCAGCAGCCTGGACTGGGCAGATACGCAGTATTTT. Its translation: CASSLDWADTQYF.

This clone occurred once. CDR3 residues: CASSELLSRGETQYF. CDR3 coding DNA: TGTGCCAGCAGTGAATTACTAAGTAGGGGAGAGACCCAGTACTTC. The V and J genes are TRBV25-1 and TRBJ2-5; D might be TRBD1 (5 bases). The germline gives CDR1 MGHDK, CDR2 SYGVNS. Trimming removed 1 base from V and 4 bases from J, with 13 bases in between. The CDR3 runs to 15 residues. Based on the CDR3 plus reference TRBV25-1 and TRBJ2-5, the full variable domain is EADIYQTPRYLVIGTGKKITLECSQTMGHDKMYWYQQDPGMELHLIHYSYGVNSTEKGDLSSESTVSRIRTEHFPLTLESARPSHTSQYLCASSELLSRGETQYFGPGTRLLVL.

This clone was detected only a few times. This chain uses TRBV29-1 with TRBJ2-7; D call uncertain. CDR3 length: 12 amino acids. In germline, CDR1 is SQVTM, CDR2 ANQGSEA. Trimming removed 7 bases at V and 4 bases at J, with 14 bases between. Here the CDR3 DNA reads TGCAGCGCTAGGACGAAGCCTTACGAGCAGTACTTC. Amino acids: CSARTKPYEQYF.

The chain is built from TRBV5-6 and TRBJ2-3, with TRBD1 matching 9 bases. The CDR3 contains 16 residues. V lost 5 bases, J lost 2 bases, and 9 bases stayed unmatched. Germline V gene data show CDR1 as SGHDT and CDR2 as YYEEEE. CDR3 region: CASRLTTGGYTDTQYF. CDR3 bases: TGTGCCAGCAGGTTAACCACAGGGGGCTACACAGATACGCAGTATTTT.

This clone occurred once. The CDR3 nucleotides are TGCGCCAGCAGCTTGGAGACAGGGGTCTACGAGCAGTACTTC. The encoded protein is CASSLETGVYEQYF. The V and J genes are TRBV5-1 and TRBJ2-7; TRBD1 agrees at 8 bases. Germline values: CDR1 SGHRS, CDR2 YFSETQ. V dropped 0 bases and J dropped 3; count of bases not matched to a gene: 2. The CDR3 totals 14 residues. Full variable domain (outside the CDR3, taken from reference TRBV5-1 and TRBJ2-7): KAGVTQTPRYLIKTRGQQVTLSCSPISGHRSVSWYQQTPGQGLQFLFEYFSETQRNKGNFPGRFSGRQFSNSRSEMNVSTLELGDSALYLCASSLETGVYEQYFGPGTRLTVT.